These T cell receptor beta chains were read from a single sample in a study of blood T cell repertoires in COVID-19. Clones were read by immunoSEQ multiplex PCR, and TCRdb kept only the in-frame ones, dropping some. This sample has roughly 300,000 clones; more than 75% occur once, and the top ten carry approximately 1%. The sample consisted of PBMCs or T cells enriched from blood (not recorded which). The source is a woman in her 30s who had recovered from COVID-19. CDR3s include the opening cysteine and the closing phenylalanine or tryptophan. The order of the fields is V gene, J gene, CDR3 protein.

TRBV7-8	TRBJ2-7	CASSLEWHRGYEQYF
TRBV3-1/TRBV3-2	TRBJ1-1	CASREQATNTEAFF
TRBV3-1/TRBV3-2	TRBJ2-5	CASSHTGILRETQYF
TRBV28	TRBJ1-1	CASSRGGGWKAEAFF
TRBV19	TRBJ2-3	CASSMGTGRGTQYF
TRBV6-2/TRBV6-3	TRBJ1-2	CASSFNRDGYTF
TRBV7-2	TRBJ1-2	CASSLGTRSNYGYTF
TRBV18	TRBJ1-4	CASSSGTANEKLFF
TRBV29-1	TRBJ1-1	CSVEGREIASNTEAFF
TRBV25-1	TRBJ2-5	CASSADREETQYF
TRBV5-1	TRBJ2-3	CASSLQGTITDTQYF
TRBV7-2	TRBJ1-5	CASSWSGVGNQPQHF
TRBV5-1	TRBJ1-1	CASSHGQGGTEAFF
TRBV6-2/TRBV6-3	TRBJ1-1	CASSYPPGGNTEAFF
TRBV6-5	TRBJ2-5	CASRAPGIQETQYF
TRBV11-2	TRBJ2-2	CASSRIPGGTNTGELFF
TRBV19	TRBJ2-2	CASSRGTGTANTGELFF
TRBV19	TRBJ1-4	CASSRQGLVATNEKLFF
TRBV10-3	TRBJ1-2	CAISEGGPNYGYTF
TRBV29-1	TRBJ2-5	CSVPGARQETQYF
TRBV3-1/TRBV3-2	TRBJ2-5	CASSQERPGQGFGETQYF
TRBV4-3	TRBJ2-7	CASSQGEAGEQYF
TRBV2	TRBJ2-7	CASSAPGRHEQYF
TRBV27	TRBJ2-1	CASSLSTGGYYNEQFF
TRBV7-8	TRBJ2-7	CASSSVGGIQSEQYF
TRBV28	TRBJ1-5	CASRPRDRAFRPQHF
TRBV12-3/TRBV12-4	TRBJ2-5	CASSFAGWETQYF
TRBV7-2	TRBJ1-1	CASSFGQGNTEAFF
TRBV28	TRBJ1-1	CASSLYTVFGNRAEAFF
TRBV7-2	TRBJ1-2	CASSLEVRGWNRGYTF
TRBV5-4	TRBJ1-3	CASSPGQPGNTIYF
TRBV2	TRBJ2-7	CASSAAPRDRFYEQYF
TRBV18	TRBJ1-4	CATWTPTTNEKLFF
TRBV7-2	TRBJ1-1	CASSLVSATGAEAFF
TRBV7-9	TRBJ1-2	CASSPKKGDKNYGYTF
TRBV6-5	TRBJ2-7	CASSSTGLYEQYF
TRBV10-1	TRBJ2-6	CASVGGGSGANVLTF
TRBV10-2	TRBJ1-2	CASSGGTGGDYGYTF
TRBV28	TRBJ2-5	CASSSTGDQETQYF
TRBV2	TRBJ1-4	CASRLANEKLFF
TRBV2	TRBJ1-2	CANRDRDYYGYTF
TRBV5-6	TRBJ2-1	CASSPYGQGVSYNEQFF
TRBV6-2/TRBV6-3	TRBJ2-2	CASSRRDSKNTGELFF
TRBV7-2	TRBJ1-4	CASSLRPAGAATNEKLFF
TRBV9	TRBJ1-1	CASSVRNTEAFF
TRBV15	TRBJ1-4	CATSREMSGIEKLFF
TRBV15	TRBJ2-3	CATSREGQSTDTQYF
TRBV2	TRBJ2-3	CASSEDRGALDTQYF
TRBV5-8	TRBJ2-7	CASSWASGGLYEQYF
TRBV3-1/TRBV3-2	TRBJ2-7	CASSLGLDEQYF
TRBV18	TRBJ2-3	CASSDRSGGTDTQYF
TRBV13	TRBJ2-1	CASSLGRDRATIEQFF
TRBV2	TRBJ2-7	CARAGQGFGEQYF
TRBV7-6	TRBJ2-7	CASSYSRGRGYEQYF
TRBV6-1	TRBJ2-7	CASSEGWGGPNEQYF
TRBV5-1	TRBJ2-1	CASSLRPGGDEQFF
TRBV13	TRBJ1-2	CASSLGGGSYGYTF
TRBV4-1	TRBJ1-5	CASSQVGRGHQPQHF
TRBV30	TRBJ2-1	CAWIRRERGANEQFF
TRBV5-1	TRBJ2-5	CASSQERGGEETQYF